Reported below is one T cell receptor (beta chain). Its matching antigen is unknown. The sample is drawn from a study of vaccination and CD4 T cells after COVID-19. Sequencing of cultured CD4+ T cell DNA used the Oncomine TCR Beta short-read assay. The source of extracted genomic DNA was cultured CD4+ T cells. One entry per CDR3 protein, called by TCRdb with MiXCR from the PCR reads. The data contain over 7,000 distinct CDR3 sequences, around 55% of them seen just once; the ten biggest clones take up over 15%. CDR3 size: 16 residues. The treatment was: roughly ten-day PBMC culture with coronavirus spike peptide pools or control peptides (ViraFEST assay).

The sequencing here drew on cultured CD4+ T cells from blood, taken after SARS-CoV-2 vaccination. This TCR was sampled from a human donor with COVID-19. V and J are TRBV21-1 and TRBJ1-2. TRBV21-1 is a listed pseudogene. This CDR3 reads CASSVHESGAGLGYTF. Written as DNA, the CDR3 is TGTGCCAGCAGCGTCCATGAATCGGGAGCAGGGCTTGGCTACACCTTC.